The 13 T cell receptor beta chains in this list originate from one sample, sequenced in a study of cytomegalovirus exposure and HLA in healthy donors. The PCR had 60 Vbeta and 13 Jbeta primers. Profiling relied on immunoSEQ multiplex PCR, and the TCRdb table lists in-frame clones only, not all of them. The sample has about 180,000 clones, roughly 80% seen once. Material for sequencing was PBMCs. The receptors here all came from a man aged 55 to 70 in good health and CMV-seronegative.

This chain connects TRBV19 to TRBJ1-1; 10 bases match TRBD1. Germline V gene sequence: CDR1 LNHDA, CDR2 SQIVND (reference sequence). The V segment lost 5 bases and the J segment 5 bases; nucleotides outside the gene matches: 5. This CDR3 comprises 14 residues. The CDR3 DNA sequence: TGTGCCAGTAGTCCACGGACAGGGGGGACTGAAGCTTTCTTT. Protein product: CASSPRTGGTEAFF.

This chain connects TRBV5-4 to TRBJ2-7, with D possibly being TRBD2 (6 bases). From germline, CDR1 is SGHNT and CDR2 YYREEE (reference sequence). Trimming cost V 0 bases and J 4 bases, with 8 bases left between them. The CDR3 runs to 13 residues. The CDR3 sequence is CASSLALAYEQYF. The CDR3 DNA sequence: TGTGCCAGCAGCTTGGCACTAGCTTACGAGCAGTACTTC.

The genes are TRBV5-4 and TRBJ2-7; D uncertain. V lost 3 bases, J lost 3 bases, and 10 bases lay in between. The CDR3 covers 13 residues. Germline CDR1 SGHNT, CDR2 YYREEE (reference sequence). The CDR3 sequence is CASSSGPHYEQYF. DNA of the CDR3: TGTGCCAGCAGCTCGGGTCCGCACTACGAGCAGTACTTC.

The rearrangement uses TRBV5-4 and TRBJ1-3, with 7 bases aligning to TRBD1. The CDR3 is 16 residues long. Germline V gene data show CDR1 as SGHNT and CDR2 as YYREEE (reference sequence). J gave up 1 base and V 0 bases, and 4 bases lay outside the gene matches. The chain's CDR3 is CASSLAGTASGNTIYF. The CDR3 DNA sequence: TGTGCCAGCAGCTTGGCAGGGACAGCTTCTGGAAACACCATATATTTT.

V and J are TRBV5-4 and TRBJ2-3, with no clear D. V gave up 3 bases and J gave up 3 bases, with 17 bases separating them. Germline lookup yields CDR1 SGHNT and CDR2 YYREEE (reference sequence). The CDR3 sequence is 16 residues long. The CDR3 DNA follows: TGTGCCAGCAGCTCAGCCCGGGTTATTGGAACAGATACGCAGTATTTT. It translates to CASSSARVIGTDTQYF.

This clone appeared a few times. V gene TRBV5-4 combines with J gene TRBJ1-2, with 10 bases lining up with TRBD1. This CDR3 is built from 15 residues. Germline V lookup: CDR1 SGHNT, CDR2 YYREEE (reference sequence). The J segment lost 1 base and the V segment lost 3 bases, leaving 3 bases of the junction unmatched. The CDR3 DNA follows: TGTGCCAGCAGCTGGGGACAGGGGCTTAACTATGGCTACACCTTC. Protein: CASSWGQGLNYGYTF. The full variable domain, its missing parts supplied by reference TRBV5-4 and TRBJ1-2, is ETGVTQSPTHLIKTRGQQVTLRCSSQSGHNTVSWYQQALGQGPQFIFQYYREEENGRGNFPPRFSGLQFPNYSSELNVNALELDDSALYLCASSWGQGLNYGYTFGSGTRLTVV.

The chain carries TRBV5-6 and TRBJ1-2, with D uncertain. The CDR3 is made up of 13 amino acids. V was trimmed by 0 bases and J by 3 bases, leaving 6 bases between them. Germline loops: CDR1 SGHDT, CDR2 YYEEEE. The CDR3 here is CASSLDGDYGYTF. In DNA, the CDR3 is TGTGCCAGCAGCTTGGACGGGGACTATGGCTACACCTTC.

In this sample, this clone turned up once. The chain couples TRBV15 to TRBJ2-7; D gene unclear. V was trimmed by 0 bases and J by 0 bases, leaving 9 bases between them. Germline values: CDR1 LNHNV, CDR2 YYDKDF (reference sequence). The CDR3 runs 15 residues. As DNA, the CDR3 is TGTGCCACCAGCAGAGAGCCAGGTACCTCCTACGAGCAGTACTTC. It yields the protein CATSREPGTSYEQYF.

V and J are TRBV19 and TRBJ1-1; D may be TRBD1 (6 bases). The germline CDR1 and CDR2 sequences are LNHDA and SQIVND (reference sequence). The CDR3 is 15 residues long. Trimming took off 2 bases at V and 4 bases at J, with 14 bases between the two ends. CDR3 DNA: TGTGCCAGTAGTATACTCGGACAGTTGACCACTGAAGCTTTCTTT. This gives the protein CASSILGQLTTEAFF.

About this clone: One junction end disagrees with the germline gene, perhaps due to a read error. This chain uses TRBV5-4 with TRBJ2-1; 7 bases map to TRBD2. Germline V gives CDR1 SGHNT, CDR2 YYREEE (reference sequence). The CDR3 covers 15 residues. CDR3 region: CASNLGGDSYNEQFF. DNA of the CDR3: TGTGCCAGCAACTTGGGGGGGGATTCCTACAATGAGCAGTTCTTC.

The chain carries TRBV30 and TRBJ2-7; D might be TRBD2 (6 bases). Trimming removed 0 bases at V and 3 bases at J, with 9 bases between. Germline-derived CDR1 and CDR2 are GTSNPN and SVGIG (reference sequence). This CDR3 contains 13 residues. The chain's CDR3 is CAWSVQDYYEQYF. CDR3 nucleotides: TGTGCCTGGAGTGTACAGGACTACTACGAGCAGTACTTC.

The chain carries TRBV27 and TRBJ1-1; D perhaps matches TRBD1 (5 bases). The CDR3 covers 12 residues. V gave up 0 bases and J gave up 10 bases, with 9 bases separating them. CDR1 is MNHEY, CDR2 SMNVEV, per germline (reference sequence). The DNA for the CDR3 is TGTGCCAGCAGTTTATCCGGGGGGGGAGCTTTCTTT. Encoded protein: CASSLSGGGAFF.

This chain connects TRBV19 to TRBJ2-5; 8 bases are a match to TRBD1. The CDR3 runs 15 residues. V dropped 5 bases and J dropped 3; count of bases not matched to a gene: 8. Germline lookup yields CDR1 LNHDA and CDR2 SQIVND (reference sequence). The DNA for the CDR3 is TGTGCCAGTAGTCCTCGAGGGACAGGAAAAGAGACCCAGTACTTC. Translated, it gives CASSPRGTGKETQYF.